These 2 T cell receptor beta chains share one sample of origin, sequenced in a study of T cell responses to AZD1222 COVID-19 vaccine. The protocol was immunoSEQ multiplex PCR, while the TCRdb copy is restricted to in-frame clones and leaves out a portion. This repertoire shows 80,000 to 100,000 clones, approximately 85% found once; its top ten account for around an eighth. Sample: peripheral blood, taken 28 days after the second AZD1222 dose. The receptors were sampled from an adult who received the AZD1222 COVID-19 vaccine.

The sample holds a few counts of this clone. V and J are TRBV7-8 and TRBJ2-7, with D hard to call. V was pared by 3 bases and J by 2 bases, with 8 bases between. The CDR3 runs 13 residues. Germline values: CDR1 SGHVS, CDR2 FQNEAQ. The CDR3 protein is CASSFGGAYEQYV. The CDR3 nucleotides are TGTGCCAGCAGCTTCGGTGGCGCCTACGAGCAGTACGTC.

The J gene is TRBJ1-5, the V gene TRBV30, with D unresolved. Between the trimmed V and J ends, which lost 0 bases and 4 bases, there was a span of 4 bases. CDR3 length: 12 residues. CDR1 GTSNPN and CDR2 SVGIG come from the germline V gene (reference sequence). Here the CDR3 reads CAWSVGNQPQHF. The CDR3 nucleotides are TGTGCCTGGAGTGTAGGGAATCAGCCCCAGCATTTT.